Below are 22 T cell receptor beta chains sequenced from a single sample in a study of T-cell memory formation after mild COVID-19. TCRdb itself ran the 5' RACE reads through MiXCR, one entry per CDR3 protein. In the table there are 120,000 to 150,000 distinct CDR3 sequences, under 7% of which are singletons. The material sequenced was PBMCs or a T cell subset sorted from them (not recorded which). The receptors come from an adult woman who had mild COVID-19 (a few samples of this study predate the infection). Cell type and time point are not known.

This clonotype has at least ten counts. The chain combines TRBV5-1 with TRBJ2-3; 7 bases line up with TRBD2. This CDR3 contains 18 residues. Germline V CDR1 and CDR2: SGHRS, YFSETQ. The trim removed 4 bases at V and 4 bases at J, leaving 18 bases unmatched. The CDR3 is CASSRSPPGWEGADTQYF. CDR3 DNA sequence: TGCGCCAGCAGCCGATCTCCCCCCGGTTGGGAGGGTGCAGATACGCAGTATTTT.

This clonotype was recorded many times. The chain combines TRBV4-3 with TRBJ1-2; 12 bases align to TRBD1. Germline V lookup: CDR1 LGHNA, CDR2 YSLEER. The CDR3 length is 16 residues. V was clipped by 3 bases and J by 6 bases; unmatched bases: 8. The CDR3 protein is CASSHLPGQGANGYTF. In DNA form, the CDR3 reads TGCGCCAGCAGCCACCTCCCGGGACAGGGGGCGAATGGCTACACCTTC.

This clonotype was counted only a few times. The chain combines TRBV27 with TRBJ1-5; D remains ambiguous. From germline, CDR1 is MNHEY and CDR2 SMNVEV (reference sequence). The CDR3 extends over 13 amino acids. V lost 0 bases to trimming and J lost 3 bases, with 3 bases between them. The CDR3 nucleotides read TGTGCCAGCAGTTTATCGACCAATCAGCCCCAGCATTTT. It translates to CASSLSTNQPQHF.

This clonotype was counted many times. This chain links TRBV12-3 or TRBV12-4 with TRBJ1-1, with 8 bases lining up with TRBD1. The CDR3 contains 16 residues. V lost 5 bases, J lost 4 bases, and 12 bases stayed unmatched. The CDR3 DNA reads as TGTGCCAGCAGTCGACAGGGGTCGGGGTGGGGCACTGAAGCTTTCTTT. Translating it yields CASSRQGSGWGTEAFF.

The chain links TRBV5-1 to TRBJ1-2; D not certain. The germline gives CDR1 SGHRS, CDR2 YFSETQ. V was shortened by 0 bases and J by 8 bases, with 11 bases between the two germline ends. This CDR3 contains 13 residues. The CDR3 protein is CASSLAAARGYTF. In DNA form, the CDR3 reads TGCGCCAGCAGCTTGGCCGCGGCTCGCGGCTACACCTTC.

This clonotype was seen repeatedly, ten times or more. This chain connects TRBV6-1 to TRBJ1-1; D remains unclear. CDR3 size: 13 residues. Deletions cut 6 bases from V and 8 bases from J, with 16 bases between. Germline lookup yields CDR1 MNHNS and CDR2 SASEGT. CDR3 sequence reads: CASRKGSPLEAFF. Written as DNA, the CDR3 is TGTGCCAGCAGGAAGGGATCACCCCTGGAAGCTTTCTTT.

The rearrangement uses TRBV5-1 and TRBJ2-1; 10 nucleotides align to TRBD2. The germline V gene encodes CDR1 SGHRS and CDR2 YFSETQ. This CDR3 is built from 19 residues. V gave up 3 bases and J gave up 4 bases; unmatched junction bases: 16. Here the CDR3 reads CASSSGGFIATSGYNEQFF. Written as DNA, the CDR3 is TGCGCCAGCAGCTCCGGAGGCTTCATCGCGACTAGCGGGTACAATGAGCAGTTCTTC.

Ten or more counts support this clonotype. V usage is TRBV5-1 and J usage is TRBJ2-5, with D tentatively TRBD2 (7 bases). The CDR3 loop spans 15 amino acids. Trimming stripped 3 bases from V and 2 bases from J, with 14 bases between. Germline V gene sequence: CDR1 SGHRS, CDR2 YFSETQ. DNA of the CDR3: TGCGCCAGCAGCTCTCCACAGGGAGGGCAAGAGACCCAGTACTTC. This sequence encodes CASSSPQGGQETQYF. The full variable domain, its missing parts supplied by reference TRBV5-1 and TRBJ2-5, is KAGVTQTPRYLIKTRGQQVTLSCSPISGHRSVSWYQQTPGQGLQFLFEYFSETQRNKGNFPGRFSGRQFSNSRSEMNVSTLELGDSALYLCASSSPQGGQETQYFGPGTRLLVL.

The sample holds a few counts of this clonotype. At one end, the junction sequence differs from germline, possibly due to a read error. This sequence joins TRBV6-2 or TRBV6-3 and TRBJ2-7, with D unresolved. Germline V CDR1 and CDR2: MNHEY, SVGEGT. The CDR3 totals 12 residues. For the CDR3, the DNA is TGTGCCAGCACTTACGCCGGTTACGAGCAGTACTTC. As protein: CASTYAGYEQYF.

This clonotype was seen repeatedly, ten times or more. The chain recombines TRBV20-1 with TRBJ2-5; 7 bases fit TRBD2. Germline-derived CDR1 and CDR2 are DFQATT and SNEGSKA (reference sequence). The CDR3 is made up of 14 amino acids. J was trimmed by 6 bases and V by 4 bases; bases with no gene match: 11. CDR3 bases: TGCAGTGCTACCGATCTAGCGGTCATGAAGACCCAGTACTTC. Its protein is CSATDLAVMKTQYF.

The chain uses TRBV6-2 or TRBV6-3 and TRBJ2-3; a weak D match, TRBD2 (7 bases). This CDR3 has 14 residues. The germline gives CDR1 MNHEY, CDR2 SVGEGT. The ends were cut back, 6 bases at V and 2 bases at J, with 12 bases in the middle. In nucleotides, the CDR3 is TGTGCCAGCAGGCCGGGGGGCCTCACAGATACGCAGTATTTT. It translates to CASRPGGLTDTQYF.

This clonotype appeared a few times. J is TRBJ2-2 and V is TRBV7-9; tentative D call: TRBD2 (5 bases). Germline V lookup: CDR1 SEHNR, CDR2 FQNEAQ (reference sequence). Trimming cost V 4 bases and J 1 base, with 10 bases left between them. The CDR3 is 15 residues long. CDR3 region: CASSYSRENTGELFF. Written as DNA, the CDR3 is TGTGCCAGCAGCTATAGCCGGGAGAACACCGGGGAGCTGTTTTTT. Filled out from reference TRBV7-9 and TRBJ2-2, the complete variable domain reads DTGVSQNPRHKITKRGQNVTFRCDPISEHNRLYWYRQTLGQGPEFLTYFQNEAQLEKSRLLSDRFSAERPKGSFSTLEIQRTEQGDSAMYLCASSYSRENTGELFFGEGSRLTVL.

This clonotype was found a few times. The V call is TRBV24-1, the J call TRBJ1-2; tentatively, D is TRBD1 (6 bases). This CDR3 is 13 amino acids long. Germline V lookup: CDR1 KGHDR, CDR2 SFDVKD. V was trimmed by 7 bases and J by 6 bases, leaving 14 bases between them. The CDR3 reads CATSETGENGYTF. The CDR3 DNA is TGTGCCACCAGCGAGACAGGAGAAAATGGCTACACCTTC.

This clonotype was seen at least ten times. The chain recombines TRBV12-5 with TRBJ2-5; possible D gene TRBD1, 5 bases. V dropped 6 bases and J dropped 3 bases, with 11 bases sitting between them. The length of the CDR3 is 13 residues. Per the germline V gene, CDR1 is LGHNT and CDR2 is FRNRAP. The CDR3 DNA follows: TGTGCTAGTGGCCCGACAGTTGAAGAGACCCAGTACTTC. This codes for CASGPTVEETQYF.

This clonotype was picked up many times. The chain has TRBV5-1 and TRBJ2-7, with D unclear. V lost 4 bases to trimming and J lost 0 bases, with 17 bases between them. Germline CDR1 and CDR2: SGHRS and YFSETQ. The CDR3 is 16 residues long. DNA of the CDR3: TGCGCCAGCAGCCCAGGTGCGGCAGAGACCTCCTACGAGCAGTACTTC. It yields the protein CASSPGAAETSYEQYF.

V is TRBV5-6 and J is TRBJ2-1, with 10 bases identical to TRBD2. CDR3 length: 17 amino acids. V dropped 0 bases and J dropped 10; count of bases not matched to a gene: 13. CDR1 SGHDT and CDR2 YYEEEE come from the germline V gene. In DNA, the CDR3 is TGTGCCAGCAGCTTGGGATGGGGGACTAGCGTCATTGGCGAGCAGTTCTTC. It yields the protein CASSLGWGTSVIGEQFF.

Many counts were recorded for this clonotype. The rearrangement joins TRBV2 to TRBJ1-6; D is perhaps TRBD1 (6 bases). V lost 5 bases and J 12 bases, leaving 26 bases between the germline ends. The length of the CDR3 is 17 residues. Per the germline V gene, CDR1 is SNHLY and CDR2 is FYNNEI. The CDR3 loop reads CASSPGGWGTPGRPLHF. CDR3 nucleotide sequence: TGTGCCAGCAGTCCCGGAGGGTGGGGGACACCAGGAAGACCCCTCCACTTT.

This clonotype was counted at least ten times. This rearrangement joins TRBV6-1 to TRBJ2-7; 8 bases are a match to TRBD1. Germline loops: CDR1 MNHNS, CDR2 SASEGT. This CDR3 has 15 residues. V lost 0 bases, J lost 3 bases, and 4 bases stayed unmatched. Here the CDR3 DNA reads TGTGCCAGCAGTGAAGCGGACAGGGTGGGCTACGAGCAGTACTTC. As protein: CASSEADRVGYEQYF.

The sample holds a few counts of this clonotype. The chain carries TRBV5-1 and TRBJ2-5, with 8 bases that match TRBD1. CDR1 and CDR2 from the germline V gene are SGHRS and YFSETQ. V was clipped by 1 base and J by 2 bases; unmatched bases: 7. This CDR3 spans 16 amino acids. In DNA, the CDR3 is TGCGCCAGCAGCTTGATCCCCAGGGGGCGGCAAGAGACCCAGTACTTC. This gives the protein CASSLIPRGRQETQYF.

The table lists this clonotype with many counts. The chain recombines TRBV7-3 with TRBJ2-2; D is ambiguous. The CDR3 length is 13 residues. V was cut by 1 base and J by 6 bases, with 6 bases left in between. The germline gives CDR1 SGHTA, CDR2 FQGTGA. CDR3 loop: CASSLMVPGELFF. DNA for the CDR3: TGTGCCAGCAGCTTAATGGTTCCCGGGGAGCTGTTTTTT.

This clonotype was observed a handful of times. The chain carries TRBV9 and TRBJ2-6; 7 bases match TRBD1. The CDR3 runs 17 residues. From germline, CDR1 is SGDLS and CDR2 YYNGEE. The V gene end was trimmed by 3 bases and the J gene end by 1 base; junction bases not matched to a gene: 7. The CDR3 DNA reads as TGTGCCAGCAGCGGACAGGGTCTGGTTTCTGGGGCCAACGTCCTGACTTTC. This codes for CASSGQGLVSGANVLTF.

This clonotype appeared many times. V and J are TRBV4-1 and TRBJ2-3; D possibly corresponds to TRBD1 (5 bases). With 2 bases removed from V and 1 base from J, the gap between germline ends came to 22 bases. The germline gives CDR1 MGHRA, CDR2 YSYEKL. The CDR3 contains 19 residues. The CDR3 reads CASSQSWAPGWEGTDTQYF. CDR3 DNA sequence: TGCGCCAGCAGCCAATCTTGGGCCCCAGGGTGGGAAGGCACAGATACGCAGTATTTT.